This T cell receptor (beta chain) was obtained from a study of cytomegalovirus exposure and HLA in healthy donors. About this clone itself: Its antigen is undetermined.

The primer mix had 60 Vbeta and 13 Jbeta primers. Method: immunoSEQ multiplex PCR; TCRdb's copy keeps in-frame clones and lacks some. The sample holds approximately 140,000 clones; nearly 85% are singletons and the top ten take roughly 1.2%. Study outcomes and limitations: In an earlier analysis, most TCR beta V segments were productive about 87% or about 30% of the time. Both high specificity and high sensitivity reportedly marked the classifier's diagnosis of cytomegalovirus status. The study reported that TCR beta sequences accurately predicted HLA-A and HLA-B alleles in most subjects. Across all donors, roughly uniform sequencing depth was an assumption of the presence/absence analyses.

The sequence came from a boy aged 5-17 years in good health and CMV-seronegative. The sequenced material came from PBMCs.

The DNA of the CDR3 is TGCAGCGTTGAGTCTAGCGGGAGGGTTGGAGAGACCCAGTACTTC. Translation gives CSVESSGRVGETQYF. The chain combines TRBV29-1 with TRBJ2-5; 12 bases fit TRBD2. V shed 3 bases and J 4 bases; nucleotides not matched to a gene: 6. The CDR3 has 15 amino acids. Germline CDR1 and CDR2: SQVTM and ANQGSEA.